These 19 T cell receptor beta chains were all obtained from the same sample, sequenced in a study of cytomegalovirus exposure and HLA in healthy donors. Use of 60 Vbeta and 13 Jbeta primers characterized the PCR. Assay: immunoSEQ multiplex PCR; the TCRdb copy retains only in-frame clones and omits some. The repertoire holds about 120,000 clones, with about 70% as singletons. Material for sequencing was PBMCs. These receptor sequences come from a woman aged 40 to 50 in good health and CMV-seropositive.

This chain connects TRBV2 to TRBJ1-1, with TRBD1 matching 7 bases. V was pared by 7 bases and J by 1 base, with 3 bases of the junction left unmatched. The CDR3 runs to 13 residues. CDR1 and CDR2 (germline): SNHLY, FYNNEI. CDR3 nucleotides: TGTGCCAGCAACAGACAGGGGAACACTGAAGCTTTCTTT. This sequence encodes CASNRQGNTEAFF.

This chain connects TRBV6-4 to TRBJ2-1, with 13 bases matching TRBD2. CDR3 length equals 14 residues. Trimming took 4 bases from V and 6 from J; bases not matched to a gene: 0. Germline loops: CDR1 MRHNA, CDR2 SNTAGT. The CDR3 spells CASSGTSGGNEQFF. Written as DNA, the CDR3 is TGTGCCAGCAGTGGGACTAGCGGGGGCAATGAGCAGTTCTTC.

CDR3 protein: CASSLDRVPYGYTF. CDR3 bases: TGTGCCAGCAGCTTGGATCGGGTTCCTTATGGCTACACCTTC. V is TRBV5-4 and J is TRBJ1-2; no definite D call. Trimming shortened V by 0 bases and J by 5 bases, and 11 bases separated the two germline ends. Germline CDR1 SGHNT, CDR2 YYREEE (reference sequence). The CDR3 sequence is 14 residues long.

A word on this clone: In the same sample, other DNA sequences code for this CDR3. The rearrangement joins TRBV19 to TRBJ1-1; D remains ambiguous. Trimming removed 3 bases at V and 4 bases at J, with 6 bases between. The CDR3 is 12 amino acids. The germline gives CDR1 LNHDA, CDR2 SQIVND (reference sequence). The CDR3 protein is CASSMRVTEAFF. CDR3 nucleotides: TGTGCCAGTAGTATGAGGGTCACTGAAGCTTTCTTT. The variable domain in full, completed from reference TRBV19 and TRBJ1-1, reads DGGITQSPKYLFRKEGQNVTLSCEQNLNHDAMYWYRQDPGQGLRLIYYSQIVNDFQKGDIAEGYSVSREKKESFPLTVTSAQKNPTAFYLCASSMRVTEAFFGQGTRLTVV.

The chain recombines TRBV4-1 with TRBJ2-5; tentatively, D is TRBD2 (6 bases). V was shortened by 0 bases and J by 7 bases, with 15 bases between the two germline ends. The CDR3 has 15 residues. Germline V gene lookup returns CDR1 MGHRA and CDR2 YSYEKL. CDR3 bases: TGCGCCAGCAGCCAAGAGGCCGGGCCCGGGGGGACCCAGTACTTC. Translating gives CASSQEAGPGGTQYF.

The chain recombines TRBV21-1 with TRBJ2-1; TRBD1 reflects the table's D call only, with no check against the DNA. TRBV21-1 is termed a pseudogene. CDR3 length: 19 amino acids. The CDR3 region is CASIPVRPGAGTVYNEQFF. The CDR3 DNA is TGTGCCAGCATTCCCGTCCGACCGGGTGCCGGGACAGTCTACAATGAGCAGTTCTTC.

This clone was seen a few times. This chain's CDR3 is CASSLTRGGGEQFF. CDR3 nucleotide sequence: TGTGCCAGCAGCTTGACGCGGGGCGGGGGTGAGCAGTTCTTC. This chain connects TRBV7-7 to TRBJ2-1; 7 nucleotides align to TRBD2. V shed 3 bases and J 9 bases; nucleotides not matched to a gene: 8. The germline V gene has CDR1 SSHAT and CDR2 FNYEAQ (reference sequence). The CDR3 extends over 14 amino acids. Complete variable domain (other parts from reference TRBV7-7 and TRBJ2-1): GAGVSQSPRYKVTKRGQDVTLRCDPISSHATLYWYQQALGQGPEFLTYFNYEAQPDKSGLPSDRFSAERPEGSISTLTIQRTEQRDSAMYRCASSLTRGGGEQFFGPGTRLTVL.

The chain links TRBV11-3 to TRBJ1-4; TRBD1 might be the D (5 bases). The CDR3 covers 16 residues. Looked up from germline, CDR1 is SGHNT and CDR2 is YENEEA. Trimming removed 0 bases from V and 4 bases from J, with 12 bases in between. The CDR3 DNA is TGTGCCAGCAGCTTAGAGTGGGGCAGACGTAATGAAAAACTGTTTTTT. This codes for CASSLEWGRRNEKLFF.

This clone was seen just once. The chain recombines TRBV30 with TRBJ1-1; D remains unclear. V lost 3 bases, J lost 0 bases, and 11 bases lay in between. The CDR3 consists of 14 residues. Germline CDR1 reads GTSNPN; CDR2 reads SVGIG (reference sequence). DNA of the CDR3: TGTGCCTGGAGGCGGTGGGAGATGAACACTGAAGCTTTCTTT. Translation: CAWRRWEMNTEAFF.

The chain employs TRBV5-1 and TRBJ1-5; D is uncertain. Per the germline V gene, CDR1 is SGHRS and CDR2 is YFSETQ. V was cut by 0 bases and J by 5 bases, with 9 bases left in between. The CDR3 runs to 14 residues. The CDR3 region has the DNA TGCGCCAGCAGCTTGGGAGGGAGAGATCAGCCCCAGCATTTT. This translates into CASSLGGRDQPQHF.

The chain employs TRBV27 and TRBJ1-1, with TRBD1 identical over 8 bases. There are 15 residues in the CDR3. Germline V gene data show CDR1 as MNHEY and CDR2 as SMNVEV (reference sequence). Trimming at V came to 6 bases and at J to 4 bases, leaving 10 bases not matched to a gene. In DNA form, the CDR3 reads TGTGCCAGCAGAACAGGGGGAAACATCCCCACTGAAGCTTTCTTT. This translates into CASRTGGNIPTEAFF.

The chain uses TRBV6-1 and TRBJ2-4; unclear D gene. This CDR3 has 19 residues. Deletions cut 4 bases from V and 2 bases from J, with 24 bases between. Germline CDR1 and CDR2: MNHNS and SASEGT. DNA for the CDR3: TGTGCCAGCAGTGGAAGAATACCTTTAGAGGCGTTGACCAAAAACATTCAGTACTTC. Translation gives CASSGRIPLEALTKNIQYF.

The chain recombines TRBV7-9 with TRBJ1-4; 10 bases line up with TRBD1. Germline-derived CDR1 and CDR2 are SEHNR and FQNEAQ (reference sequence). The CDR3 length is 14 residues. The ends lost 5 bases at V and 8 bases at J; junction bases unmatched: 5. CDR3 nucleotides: TGTGCCAGCAGCCTAGGGACAGGGGCGGAAAAACTGTTTTTT. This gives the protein CASSLGTGAEKLFF.

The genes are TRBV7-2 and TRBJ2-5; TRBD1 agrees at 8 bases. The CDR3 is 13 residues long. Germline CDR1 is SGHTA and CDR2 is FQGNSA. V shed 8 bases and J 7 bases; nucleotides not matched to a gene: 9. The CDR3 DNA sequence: TGTGCCAGCGGGGACAGGTGGGGGGTGACCCAGTACTTC. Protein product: CASGDRWGVTQYF.

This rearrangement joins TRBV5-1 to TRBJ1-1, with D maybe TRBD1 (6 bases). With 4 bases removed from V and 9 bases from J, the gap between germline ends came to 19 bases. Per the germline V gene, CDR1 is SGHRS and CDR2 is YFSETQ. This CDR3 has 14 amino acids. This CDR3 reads CASSGMSGQTKAFF. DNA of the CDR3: TGCGCCAGCAGCGGCATGTCTGGACAGACTAAAGCTTTCTTT.

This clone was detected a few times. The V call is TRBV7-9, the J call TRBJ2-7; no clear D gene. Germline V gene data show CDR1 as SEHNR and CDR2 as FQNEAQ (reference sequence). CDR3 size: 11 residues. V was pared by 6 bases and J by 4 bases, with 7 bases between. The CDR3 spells CASSVSYEQYF. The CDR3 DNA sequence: TGTGCCAGCAGTGTGAGTTACGAGCAGTACTTC.

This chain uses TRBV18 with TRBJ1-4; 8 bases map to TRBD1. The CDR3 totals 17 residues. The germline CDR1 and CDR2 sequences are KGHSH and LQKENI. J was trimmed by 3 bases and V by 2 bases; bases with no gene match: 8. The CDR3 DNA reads TGTGCCAGCTCACCAACGTCAGGGGGCTCCTCTAATGAAAAACTGTTTTTT. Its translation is CASSPTSGGSSNEKLFF.

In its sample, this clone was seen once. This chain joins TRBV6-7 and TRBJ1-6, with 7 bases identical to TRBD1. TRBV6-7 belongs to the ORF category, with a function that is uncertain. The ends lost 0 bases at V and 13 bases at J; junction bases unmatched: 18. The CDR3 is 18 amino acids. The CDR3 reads CASSYSIYAPTGPYPLHF. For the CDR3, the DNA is TGTGCCAGCAGTTACTCGATTTATGCCCCGACAGGGCCCTATCCCCTCCACTTT.

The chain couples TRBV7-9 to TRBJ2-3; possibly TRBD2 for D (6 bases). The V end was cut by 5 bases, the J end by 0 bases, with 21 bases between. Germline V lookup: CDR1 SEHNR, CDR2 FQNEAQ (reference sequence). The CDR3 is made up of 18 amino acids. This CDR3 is CASSHASRGLVSTDTQYF. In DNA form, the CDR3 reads TGTGCCAGCAGCCACGCTAGCCGGGGACTGGTAAGCACAGATACGCAGTATTTT.